This T cell receptor beta chain comes out of a study of T-cell reconstitution after alpha-beta-depleted transplantation in children. Unique molecular identifiers were used in preparing the TCRbeta library. Each CDR3 protein gets one entry after TCRdb re-called the PCR reads with MiXCR. The data show roughly 280,000 distinct CDR3 sequences, roughly 10% seen once. Germline V gene data show CDR1 as SQVTM and CDR2 as ANQGSEA. V was cut by 4 bases and J by 0 bases, with 10 bases left in between. CDR3 length: 14 residues. This clonotype was seen repeatedly, ten times or more. Antigen: not known. Study results and caveats: By one year post-transplant, T-cell counts and diversity largely arose from T cells that were newly produced.

This clonotype was sampled from a male patient aged 2-15 years who had a stem cell transplant for chronic granulomatous disease, so the T cells may come from the graft donor. The chain employs TRBV29-1 and TRBJ2-1; no clear D gene. This material consisted of peripheral blood, taken 180 days after TCRalphabeta/CD19-depleted stem cell transplant. This CDR3 reads CSVVGRTSYNEQFF. For the CDR3, the DNA is TGCAGCGTTGTTGGACGGACCTCCTACAATGAGCAGTTCTTC.